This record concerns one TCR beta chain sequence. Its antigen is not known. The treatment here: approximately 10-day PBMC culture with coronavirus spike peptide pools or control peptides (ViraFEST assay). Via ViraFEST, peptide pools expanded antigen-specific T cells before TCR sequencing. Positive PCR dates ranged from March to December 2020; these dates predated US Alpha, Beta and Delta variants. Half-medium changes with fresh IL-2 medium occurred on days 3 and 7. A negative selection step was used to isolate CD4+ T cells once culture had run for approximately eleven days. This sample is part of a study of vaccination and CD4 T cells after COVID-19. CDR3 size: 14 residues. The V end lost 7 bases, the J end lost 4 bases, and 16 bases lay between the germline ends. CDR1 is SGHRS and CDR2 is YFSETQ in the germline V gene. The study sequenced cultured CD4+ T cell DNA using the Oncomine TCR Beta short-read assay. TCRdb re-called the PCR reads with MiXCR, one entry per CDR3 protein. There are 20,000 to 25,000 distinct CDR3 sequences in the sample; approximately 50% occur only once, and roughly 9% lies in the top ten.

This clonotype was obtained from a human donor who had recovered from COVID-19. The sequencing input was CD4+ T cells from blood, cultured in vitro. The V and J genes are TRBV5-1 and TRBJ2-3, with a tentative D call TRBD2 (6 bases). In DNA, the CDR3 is TGCGCCAGCGGGAGGTCTTCGCGCGCAGATACGCAGTATTTT. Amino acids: CASGRSSRADTQYF.